The clone carrying this T cell receptor (beta chain) was observed many times. Antigen specificity is unknown. 5'RACE with constant-segment primers yielded barcoded, UMI-tagged TCR alpha and TCR beta cDNA libraries. Each CDR3 protein is one row after TCRdb ran MiXCR on the 5' RACE reads. The data hold approximately 570,000 distinct CDR3 sequences, with roughly 18% observed a single time. This entry comes from a study of T-cell memory formation after mild COVID-19. In the study overall: TCR clusters showed largely donor specificity. General study results and limits: The appearance of some responding clones in pre-infection memory suggested that cross-reactive memory joined. The study found contracting CD4+ clones mainly in CM and EM and contracting CD8+ clones in EMRA.

The J segment lost 4 bases and the V segment lost 0 bases, leaving 7 bases of the junction unmatched. CDR3 length: 16 residues. Looked up from germline, CDR1 is SGHRS and CDR2 is YFSETQ. The V call is TRBV5-1, the J call TRBJ2-1; TRBD2 aligns across 7 bases. The clonotype comes from an adult woman who had mild COVID-19 (a few samples of this study predate the infection). Cell type and time point are not known. Sequencing was carried out using PBMCs or a T cell subset sorted from them (not recorded which). CDR3 sequence reads: CASSLAGGIGYNEQFF. Written as DNA, the CDR3 is TGCGCCAGCAGCTTGGCGGGAGGTATAGGATACAATGAGCAGTTCTTC.